Below, 14 T cell receptor beta chains from the same sample are listed, as sequenced in a study of blood T cell repertoires in COVID-19. Sequenced by immunoSEQ multiplex PCR; TCRdb stores in-frame clones only, minus some. Among under 350,000 clones listed, about nine tenths were seen once. Material: PBMCs or T cells enriched from blood (not recorded which). These receptors were collected from a woman aged 55-69 years who had recovered from COVID-19.

This clone was detected a few times. The chain carries TRBV29-1 and TRBJ2-2, with a weak D call TRBD1 (5 bases). Germline lookup yields CDR1 SQVTM and CDR2 ANQGSEA. Trimming shortened V by 4 bases and J by 5 bases, and 11 bases separated the two germline ends. The CDR3 contains 13 residues. The CDR3 is CSVVQGRTGELFF. In DNA form, the CDR3 reads TGCAGCGTTGTTCAGGGAAGGACCGGGGAGCTGTTTTTT.

The V and J genes are TRBV10-3 and TRBJ1-4; 7 nucleotides align to TRBD1. J was trimmed by 0 bases and V by 1 base; bases with no gene match: 8. CDR1 and CDR2 from the germline V gene are ENHRY and SYGVKD. CDR3 size: 18 residues. CDR3 nucleotide sequence: TGTGCCATCAGTGAGTGTTACAGGGGTTTTGCAACTAATGAAAAACTGTTTTTT. It encodes CAISECYRGFATNEKLFF.

This sequence joins TRBV7-3 and TRBJ2-5, with D possibly TRBD1 on 6 matching bases. V lost 5 bases, J lost 2 bases, and 9 bases lay in between. Germline CDR1 SGHTA, CDR2 FQGTGA. There are 13 residues in the CDR3. The chain's CDR3 is CASSVQGQETQYF. Written as DNA, the CDR3 is TGTGCCAGCAGCGTCCAGGGGCAAGAGACCCAGTACTTC.

V usage is TRBV5-1 and J usage is TRBJ2-5, with a weak D call TRBD1 (6 bases). The CDR3 runs to 14 residues. Germline V gives CDR1 SGHRS, CDR2 YFSETQ. V was clipped by 4 bases and J by 3 bases, with 13 bases between them. The CDR3 nucleotides are TGCGCCAGCAGCCCCGGGACACCCAAAGAGACCCAGTACTTC. As protein: CASSPGTPKETQYF.

The genes are TRBV28 and TRBJ2-7; weak D call: TRBD2 (5 bases). V was trimmed by 7 bases and J by 3 bases, leaving 10 bases between them. This CDR3 is 12 amino acids long. Per the germline V gene, CDR1 is MDHEN and CDR2 is SYDVKM. This CDR3 reads CASIGVHYEQYF. CDR3 coding DNA: TGTGCCAGCATCGGGGTACACTACGAGCAGTACTTC.

The chain is built from TRBV3-1 (or the pseudogene TRBV3-2) and TRBJ2-1, with TRBD2 identical over 9 bases. The CDR3 length is 14 residues. Germline CDR1 reads LGHDT; CDR2 reads YNNKEL (reference sequence). Trimming removed 4 bases from V and 6 bases from J; junction bases left unmatched: 4. The CDR3 protein is CASSLWGLANEQFF. The CDR3 bases are TGTGCCAGCAGCCTTTGGGGACTAGCCAATGAGCAGTTCTTC.

This chain links TRBV12-5 with TRBJ2-1, with 9 nucleotides matching TRBD2. Unmatched junction bases numbered 4, after V lost 4 bases and J lost 3 bases. Germline assignment: CDR1 LGHNT and CDR2 FRNRAP. The CDR3 contains 15 residues. In DNA form, the CDR3 reads TGTGCTAGTGGTTCGGGACTAGCTGGCTACAATGAGCAGTTCTTC. Translated, it gives CASGSGLAGYNEQFF. Filled out from reference TRBV12-5 and TRBJ2-1, the complete variable domain reads DARVTQTPRHKVTEMGQEVTMRCQPILGHNTVFWYRQTMMQGLELLAYFRNRAPLDDSGMPKDRFSAEMPDATLATLKIQPSEPRDSAVYFCASGSGLAGYNEQFFGPGTRLTVL.

This clone was counted once. The chain has TRBV5-6 and TRBJ2-5; D is perhaps TRBD2 (7 bases). Trimming took 1 base from V and 1 from J, leaving 14 bases between them. Germline values: CDR1 SGHDT, CDR2 YYEEEE. The CDR3 runs to 16 residues. The CDR3 DNA follows: TGTGCCAGCAGCTTGCGGGCGGGGGCCCCCCAAGAGACCCAGTACTTC. Protein: CASSLRAGAPQETQYF.

This chain connects TRBV11-2 to TRBJ2-5; tentative D call: TRBD1 (5 bases). Germline V gives CDR1 SGHAT, CDR2 FQNNGV. Trimming removed 1 base from V and 5 bases from J, with 11 bases in between. The CDR3 has 14 amino acids. Here the CDR3 reads CASSLAVGAETQYF. CDR3 sequence (DNA): TGTGCCAGCAGCTTAGCGGTTGGGGCCGAGACCCAGTACTTC.

J is TRBJ1-4 and V is TRBV28; D might be TRBD1 (5 bases). Trimming shortened V by 5 bases and J by 8 bases, and 18 bases separated the two germline ends. The germline gives CDR1 MDHEN, CDR2 SYDVKM. CDR3 length: 15 residues. The CDR3 sequence: CASSPAGGEGEKLFF. In DNA form, the CDR3 reads TGTGCCAGCAGTCCCGCGGGGGGGGAGGGAGAAAAACTGTTTTTT. The full variable domain, its missing parts supplied by reference TRBV28 and TRBJ1-4, is DVKVTQSSRYLVKRTGEKVFLECVQDMDHENMFWYRQDPGLGLRLIYFSYDVKMKEKGDIPEGYSVSREKKERFSLILESASTNQTSMYLCASSPAGGEGEKLFFGSGTQLSVL.

CDR3 loop: CASSLRAGGADEQFF. The CDR3 nucleotides are TGTGCCAGCAGCTTAAGGGCGGGAGGGGCTGATGAGCAGTTCTTC. V and J are TRBV7-3 and TRBJ2-1, with 9 bases fitting TRBD2. There are 15 residues in the CDR3. After removal of 1 base from V and 8 bases from J, the junction contained 6 bases not matched to a gene. CDR1 and CDR2 from the germline V gene are SGHTA and FQGTGA.

The rearrangement links TRBV7-9 to TRBJ2-5; 10 nucleotides match TRBD2. V trimming: 1 base; J trimming: 5 bases; junction bases outside the gene matches: 4. This CDR3 spans 15 amino acids. Germline V gives CDR1 SEHNR, CDR2 FQNEAQ (reference sequence). This CDR3 reads CASSLDLAGEETQYF. Here the CDR3 DNA reads TGTGCCAGCAGCTTAGATCTAGCGGGGGAGGAGACCCAGTACTTC.

The chain employs TRBV4-2 and TRBJ1-5, with D perhaps matching TRBD1 (5 bases). V was cut by 3 bases and J by 4 bases, with 10 bases left in between. Germline CDR1 reads LGHNA; CDR2 reads YNFKEQ. CDR3 size: 14 residues. The CDR3 DNA follows: TGTGCCAGCAGCCATGACCAGGGAAATCAGCCCCAGCATTTT. Amino acids: CASSHDQGNQPQHF.

This chain connects TRBV28 to TRBJ1-2, with D perhaps matching TRBD1 (5 bases). With 5 bases removed from V and 0 bases from J, the gap between germline ends came to 16 bases. CDR3 length equals 16 residues. CDR1 is MDHEN and CDR2 is SYDVKM in the germline V gene. CDR3 nucleotide sequence: TGTGCCAGCAGTATCCGGGGGGTATCCTCTAACTATGGCTACACCTTC. Translation gives CASSIRGVSSNYGYTF.